This T cell receptor (beta chain) was sequenced during a study of radiotherapy plus CTLA-4 blockade in lung cancer (dated by TCRdb to between 2018 and 2020). Some background on the complete study: Objective responses occurred in roughly 19% of enrolled patients, and around 30% achieved disease control.

Study-wide findings and limitations: After treatment with radiotherapy and ipilimumab, TCR clones that originated in tumors expanded in peripheral blood. The strongest predictors of response, as reported, were early dynamic changes in blood T cell clones along with a rise in serum interferon-beta after radiation.

In regard to this clone: Its antigen is still unknown. There are no base qualities to consult, and no much larger clone falls within one base.

The CDR3 sequence holds 10 residues, the cysteine and phenylalanine included. Only the CDR3 portion is preserved as DNA: 30 bases, with reading frame beginning at the first base. V was cut back by 3 bases and J by 6 bases, leaving a gap of 2 bases between them. Sequences MDHEN (CDR1) and SYDVKM (CDR2) are obtained from the germline V gene. The library came from the immunoSEQ multiplex PCR assay. In TCRdb, the immuneACCESS table is reduced to in-frame sequences with V and J assigned. These tables do not hold every clone; where another copy was compared, an unresolved V gene accounts for under half, and the others remain unexplained. The sample table lists about 38,000 clones, 70% to 75% of them with a count of one. Of the sample, around 9% is held by the ten largest clones. The study evaluated CTLA-4 blockade (ipilimumab) given together with focal radiation therapy in patients who had chemo-refractory metastatic non-small-cell lung cancer.

Sequences were derived from peripheral blood, sampled from a patient treated with radiotherapy plus ipilimumab. This TCR was sampled from a human donor with non-small cell lung cancer who had stable disease on radiotherapy plus ipilimumab. The chain couples TRBV28 to TRBJ1-2; no D gene is confidently identified. Here is the DNA: TGTGCCAGCAGTTTCGATGGCTACACCTTC. Translated, it reads CASSFDGYTF.